The clone carrying this T cell receptor (beta chain) was seen more than once but under ten times. Its target is unknown. The data belong to a study of T cell responses to AZD1222 COVID-19 vaccine. Findings and limits, study-wide: Following two doses of AZD1222, Spike-specific TCR breadth and depth rose. There were mostly white British donors and more females than males, and clonal diversity was possibly underestimated.

V was clipped by 0 bases and J by 3 bases, with 3 bases between them. Germline CDR1 and CDR2: GTSNPN and SVGIG (reference sequence). The CDR3 is 12 residues long. Data came from immunoSEQ multiplex PCR; TCRdb stores just in-frame clones and leaves some out. The top ten hold approximately 10% of the sample, which has about 92,000 clones, 65% to 90% seen once. The rearrangement uses TRBV30 and TRBJ2-1, with D unclear. The material was peripheral blood, obtained on day 0 of AZD1222 vaccination. The clonotype was recovered from an adult in good health. CDR3 DNA: TGTGCCTGGAGTGTAGACTACAATGAGCAGTTCTTC. Amino acids: CAWSVDYNEQFF.